The 17 T cell receptor beta chains below all came from one sample that was sequenced in a study of spatial heterogeneity in lung cancer. MiXCR was run by TCRdb on the 5' RACE reads, yielding one entry per CDR3 protein. The table lists about 38,000 distinct CDR3 sequences, around 5.8% of them singletons. Time point of the sample: sample taken at primary tumor resection. Material for sequencing was whole RNA from tumor, nontumor lung or frozen PBMC, left unsorted. The source material was PBMCs, sampled at surgery. The receptors were sampled from a male donor with early-stage non-small cell lung cancer.

As for this clonotype: Mismatch with germline at one junction end may stem from a read error. The rearrangement joins TRBV5-1 to TRBJ2-7; 7 positions match TRBD1. Per germline, CDR1 SGHRS and CDR2 YFSETQ. CDR3 size: 14 residues. CDR3 DNA: TGCGCCGGCAGCTTTGGTAACAGGGGAGACGAGCAGTACTTC. This translates into CAGSFGNRGDEQYF.

This clonotype came up many times. V and J are TRBV6-6 and TRBJ2-3; tentative D call: TRBD1 (5 bases). The germline gives CDR1 MNHNY, CDR2 SVGAGI (reference sequence). V was clipped by 8 bases and J by 2 bases, with 8 bases between them. The CDR3 runs 12 residues. The CDR3: CASRTTTDTQYF. DNA of the CDR3: TGTGCCAGCCGGACAACCACAGATACGCAGTATTTT.

The chain is built from TRBV27 and TRBJ1-4, with D unclear. Trimming took off 1 base at V and 1 base at J, with 10 bases between the two ends. Germline assignment: CDR1 MNHEY and CDR2 SMNVEV (reference sequence). The CDR3 runs to 16 residues. The CDR3 loop reads CASSLFSSLTNEKLFF. The CDR3, as DNA: TGTGCCAGCAGTTTATTCAGTTCCCTAACTAATGAAAAACTGTTTTTT.

The rearrangement uses TRBV7-2 and TRBJ2-1; tentatively, D is TRBD2 (5 bases). Deletions cut 3 bases from V and 0 bases from J, with 12 bases between. The CDR3 has 16 amino acids. Germline V CDR1 and CDR2: SGHTA, FQGNSA. The CDR3 DNA reads TGTGCCAGCAGCTTGGTGGCGCGGGTCTCCTACAATGAGCAGTTCTTC. Amino acid sequence: CASSLVARVSYNEQFF.

Concerning this clonotype: A read error may explain this, as a much larger clone is one base away. J is TRBJ1-5 and V is TRBV4-1; D may be TRBD1 (5 bases). Germline CDR1 reads MGHRA; CDR2 reads YSYEKL. The CDR3 runs 18 residues. With 4 bases removed from V and 4 bases from J, the gap between germline ends came to 23 bases. The CDR3 DNA reads as TGCGCCAGCAGCCGAATGGCCGGGAGGGGCTTCGGGAATCAGCCCCAGCATTTT. Protein: CASSRMAGRGFGNQPQHF.

DNA of the CDR3: TGTGCCAGCACCCGCGGAAACACTGAAGCTTTCTTT. This codes for CASTRGNTEAFF. This rearrangement joins TRBV3-1 to TRBJ1-1; D is unclear. Germline V CDR1 and CDR2: LGHDT, YNNKEL (reference sequence). Trimming pared 7 bases from V and 2 bases from J, leaving 8 bases between. The CDR3 runs 12 residues.

Many counts were recorded for this clonotype. The chain has TRBV12-3 or TRBV12-4 and TRBJ2-5; D is ambiguous. This CDR3 is built from 14 residues. V dropped 2 bases and J dropped 5 bases, with 12 bases sitting between them. CDR3 residues: CASSLSAEAETQYF. The CDR3 DNA follows: TGTGCCAGCAGTTTATCTGCCGAGGCGGAGACCCAGTACTTC.

In its sample, this clonotype was seen many times. The gene calls are TRBV2 and TRBJ2-1, with a possible D match to TRBD2 (7 bases). V lost 3 bases, J lost 7 bases, and 19 bases lay in between. The CDR3 loop spans 16 amino acids. CDR1 is SNHLY, CDR2 FYNNEI, per germline. CDR3 bases: TGTGCCAGCAGTGAGAGGTGGGGGGGCCAGGGGAATGAGCAGTTCTTC. Protein: CASSERWGGQGNEQFF.

There are many counts of this clonotype. The chain links TRBV7-2 to TRBJ2-1, with TRBD1 matching over 7 bases. Germline CDR1 and CDR2: SGHTA and FQGNSA. V shed 4 bases, J shed 0 bases, and the junction held 12 bases outside the gene matches. The CDR3 is 18 residues long. The CDR3 loop reads CASSWTGLSQSSYNEQFF. The DNA for the CDR3 is TGTGCCAGCAGCTGGACAGGTTTGTCCCAGAGCTCCTACAATGAGCAGTTCTTC.

This clonotype was counted ten times or more. J is TRBJ1-1 and V is TRBV10-3, with D perhaps TRBD1 (5 bases). Trimming took 6 bases from V and 6 from J, leaving 17 bases between them. Germline V gene data show CDR1 as ENHRY and CDR2 as SYGVKD. The CDR3 loop spans 14 amino acids. In DNA, the CDR3 is TGTGCCATCAGGGGGGGTTGGCAGTATCCTGAAGCTTTCTTT. Encoded protein: CAIRGGWQYPEAFF.

This clonotype was counted only a few times. The rearrangement joins TRBV28 to TRBJ1-5; D possibly corresponds to TRBD1 (5 bases). Trimming shortened V by 9 bases and J by 0 bases, and 18 bases separated the two germline ends. This CDR3 is 16 amino acids long. The germline CDR1 and CDR2 sequences are MDHEN and SYDVKM. CDR3 nucleotides: TGTGCCAGTAAAAGCTGGACACGTTCTAGCAATCAGCCCCAGCATTTT. Its translation is CASKSWTRSSNQPQHF. The variable domain in full, with the rest retrieved from reference TRBV28 and TRBJ1-5, is DVKVTQSSRYLVKRTGEKVFLECVQDMDHENMFWYRQDPGLGLRLIYFSYDVKMKEKGDIPEGYSVSREKKERFSLILESASTNQTSMYLCASKSWTRSSNQPQHFGDGTRLSIL.

This clonotype has at least ten counts. The rearrangement joins TRBV2 to TRBJ2-2, with TRBD2 as a possible D gene (6 bases). CDR1 and CDR2 from the germline V gene are SNHLY and FYNNEI. V lost 8 bases, J lost 4 bases, and 11 bases lay in between. This CDR3 has 13 amino acids. CDR3 residues: CASGGTATGELFF. In DNA, the CDR3 is TGTGCCAGCGGGGGGACGGCCACCGGGGAGCTGTTTTTT.

This clonotype was seen only a few times. The chain carries TRBV5-1 and TRBJ2-1, with D hard to call. V dropped 3 bases and J dropped 5 bases, with 12 bases sitting between them. Germline V lookup: CDR1 SGHRS, CDR2 YFSETQ. The CDR3 runs to 14 residues. The CDR3: CASSSLPGDNEQFF. The CDR3 DNA follows: TGCGCCAGCAGCTCCCTCCCCGGAGACAATGAGCAGTTCTTC.

This chain connects TRBV7-3 to TRBJ2-5, with D uncertain. The CDR3 consists of 15 residues. V was clipped by 5 bases and J by 4 bases, with 17 bases between them. From germline, CDR1 is SGHTA and CDR2 FQGTGA. The CDR3 coding sequence is TGTGCCAGCAGCCGCATACGAGGCCCCGGAGAGACCCAGTACTTC. It codes for CASSRIRGPGETQYF. The whole variable domain, remainder taken from reference TRBV7-3 and TRBJ2-5, is GAGVSQTPSNKVTEKGKYVELRCDPISGHTALYWYRQSLGQGPEFLIYFQGTGAADDSGLPNDRFFAVRPEGSVSTLKIQRTERGDSAVYLCASSRIRGPGETQYFGPGTRLLVL.

This clonotype has a count of ten or more. The CDR3 reads CSARDWERNNSPLHF. CDR3 nucleotide sequence: TGCAGTGCTAGAGATTGGGAAAGAAATAATTCACCCCTCCACTTT. The gene calls are TRBV20-1 and TRBJ1-6; no definite D call. Deletions cut 0 bases from V and 5 bases from J, with 11 bases between. The CDR3 contains 15 residues. CDR1 and CDR2 (germline): DFQATT, SNEGSKA (reference sequence).

The chain uses TRBV30 and TRBJ2-2, with a weak D call TRBD1 (5 bases). This CDR3 is 16 amino acids long. Germline V gene data show CDR1 as GTSNPN and CDR2 as SVGIG (reference sequence). The V end was cut by 4 bases, the J end by 1 base, with 16 bases between. CDR3 DNA sequence: TGTGCCTGGACCGCAATGGGGCGTGGGAACACCGGGGAGCTGTTTTTT. Translating gives CAWTAMGRGNTGELFF.

This clonotype was counted many times. The rearrangement links TRBV20-1 to TRBJ1-6; D is possibly TRBD1 (6 bases). The CDR3 is 17 residues long. Germline V gives CDR1 DFQATT, CDR2 SNEGSKA (reference sequence). The ends were cut back, 0 bases at V and 0 bases at J, with 12 bases in the middle. Here the CDR3 reads CSARDSDSSSYNSPLHF. The DNA for the CDR3 is TGCAGTGCTAGAGATTCGGACAGCAGCTCCTATAATTCACCCCTCCACTTT.